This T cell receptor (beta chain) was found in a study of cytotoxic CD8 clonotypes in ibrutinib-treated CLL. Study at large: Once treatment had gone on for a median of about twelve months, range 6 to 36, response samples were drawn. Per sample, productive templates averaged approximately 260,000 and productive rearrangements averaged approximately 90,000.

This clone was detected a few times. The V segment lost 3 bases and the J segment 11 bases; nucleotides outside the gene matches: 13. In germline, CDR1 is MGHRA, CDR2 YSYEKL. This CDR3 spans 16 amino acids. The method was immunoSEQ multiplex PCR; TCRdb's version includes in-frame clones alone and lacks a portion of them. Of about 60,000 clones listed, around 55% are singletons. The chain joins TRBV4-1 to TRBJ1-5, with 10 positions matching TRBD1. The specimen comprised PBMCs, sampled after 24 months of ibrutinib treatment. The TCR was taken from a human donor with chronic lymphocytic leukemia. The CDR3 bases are TGCGCCAGCAGCCACGCGGGACAGGGGCTGTTCTGGGCCCAGCATTTT. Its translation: CASSHAGQGLFWAQHF.